Sequencing of this T cell receptor (beta chain) was carried out in a study of shared T cell receptors in the human thymus. Assay: immunoSEQ multiplex PCR; the TCRdb copy retains only in-frame clones and omits some. The sample has 600,000 or so clones, over 75% seen once. These records were also assigned to another study, of human thymus T cells. That work contributes: Obtained as resections during corrective heart surgery, the thymus tissue was then studied. Among unrelated individuals, related research reported thymic repertoires that overlapped highly.

The source is a boy younger than two with a congenital heart defect. The sample taken for sequencing was thymocytes.

CDR3 loop: CASSGGNWGQLPYEQYF. The CDR3 nucleotides are TGCGCCAGCAGCGGAGGGAACTGGGGACAGCTCCCCTACGAGCAGTACTTC. This chain links TRBV5-1 with TRBJ2-7, with D possibly being TRBD1 (7 bases). Germline CDR1 and CDR2: SGHRS and YFSETQ. The CDR3 has 17 residues. V lost 4 bases, J lost 2 bases, and 22 bases lay in between.